The T cell receptor (beta chain) described here comes from a study of early stage breast cancer tumors. There are 15 residues in the CDR3. V was pared by 3 bases and J by 0 bases, with 3 bases of the junction left unmatched. Germline CDR1 and CDR2: SGHTS and YDEGEE. Clones were read by immunoSEQ multiplex PCR, and TCRdb kept only the in-frame ones, dropping some. The sample has roughly 30,000 clones; roughly 77% are singletons. What was sequenced was breast tumor tissue. The chain joins TRBV5-8 to TRBJ1-3, with 7 bases aligning to TRBD1. This receptor was identified in a person in their thirties with breast cancer. CDR3 in amino acids: CASSWGQSSGNTIYF. The CDR3 DNA is TGTGCCAGCAGCTGGGGACAGAGCTCTGGAAACACCATATATTTT. The whole variable domain, filled in from reference TRBV5-8 and TRBJ1-3, reads EAGVTQSPTHLIKTRGQQATLRCSPISGHTSVYWYQQALGLGLQFLLWYDEGEERNRGNFPPRFSGRQFPNYSSELNVNALELEDSALYLCASSWGQSSGNTIYFGEGSWLTVV.